The next 10 T cell receptor beta chains were all read from a single sample in a study of CD8+CD57+ T cells in acquired aplastic anemia. Both TCR beta VDJ combination and CDR3 sequence profiling were carried out. Genomic DNA was the template for this profiling. TCRdb itself ran the reads through MiXCR, one entry per CDR3 protein. The sample yields just over 400,000 distinct CDR3 sequences, approximately 70% seen once. Sequencing used sorted CD4+, CD8+, or CD8+CD57+ T cells (not recorded which) from PBMCs. The receptors were sampled from a human donor in good health, serving as a control.

In the case of this clonotype: One junction end does not reproduce the germline sequence, and a read error may be involved. The chain uses TRBV20-1 and TRBJ1-5; no clear D. The CDR3 runs 12 residues. Germline loops: CDR1 DFQATT, CDR2 SNEGSKA (reference sequence). The CDR3 DNA reads as TGCAGTGCTACTATAATTGCTCAGGCCCAGCATTTT. Translation gives CSATIIAQAQHF.

This sequence joins TRBV6-6 and TRBJ1-5; TRBD1 matches 7 bases. With V trimmed by 6 bases and J by 9 bases, 8 bases remained unmatched. The CDR3 has 13 amino acids. From germline, CDR1 is MNHNY and CDR2 SVGAGI (reference sequence). This CDR3 reads CASRGEQGLPQHF. The CDR3 DNA reads TGTGCCAGCAGAGGGGAACAGGGGCTGCCCCAGCATTTT.

The J gene is TRBJ1-3, the V gene TRBV7-9; no clear D gene. The CDR3 loop spans 16 amino acids. V dropped 5 bases and J dropped 13 bases, with 27 bases sitting between them. Germline V gives CDR1 SEHNR, CDR2 FQNEAQ (reference sequence). The chain's CDR3 is CASSREKPAYKETIYF. CDR3 coding DNA: TGTGCCAGCAGCCGGGAAAAACCTGCGTACAAAGAGACGATATATTTT.

J is TRBJ2-3 and V is TRBV9; D unclear. Trimming removed 4 bases at V and 11 bases at J, with 20 bases between. From germline, CDR1 is SGDLS and CDR2 YYNGEE. This CDR3 region has 14 residues. This chain's CDR3 is CASSTGSRIGGQYF. The CDR3 DNA reads TGTGCCAGCAGCACCGGCAGTAGGATAGGTGGGCAGTATTTT.

The CDR3 region is CASSVEERTPDHF. DNA for the CDR3: TGTGCCAGCAGCGTAGAGGAGCGTACTCCCGACCACTTT. The chain links TRBV9 to TRBJ1-6; no definite D call. This CDR3 has 13 amino acids. Germline loops: CDR1 SGDLS, CDR2 YYNGEE. V shed 0 bases and J shed 18 bases, with 16 bases lying between them.

With regard to this clonotype: Given a much more abundant clone one base away, this may be a read error. The chain combines TRBV7-9 with TRBJ1-5; tentatively, D is TRBD1 (6 bases). Germline V CDR1 and CDR2: SEHNR, FQNEAQ (reference sequence). The ends were cut back, 5 bases at V and 6 bases at J, with 14 bases in the middle. The CDR3 contains 14 residues. CDR3 residues: CASSPAAGAQPQHF. The CDR3 region has the DNA TGTGCCAGCAGCCCCGCGGCGGGGGCTCAGCCCCAGCATTTT.

A note on this clonotype: The conserved phenylalanine or tryptophan normally closing the CDR3 is absent here, so this likely arose from a read error. It is unclear where the CDR3 begins or ends on the DNA, so no DNA is shown, and the CDR3 is as TCRdb lists it. The chain carries TRBV10-3 and TRBJ1-6; no check of the table's D call, TRBD1, against the DNA was made. Germline values: CDR1 ENHRY, CDR2 SYGVKD. From its first to its last residue, the CDR3 has 16 amino acids. The chain's CDR3 is CAISAPGKSSSYTFDS.

The V call is TRBV19, the J call TRBJ1-5, with D possibly TRBD1 on 5 matching bases. This CDR3 has 15 residues. The germline CDR1 and CDR2 sequences are LNHDA and SQIVND (reference sequence). Trimming took off 6 bases at V and 5 bases at J, with 17 bases between the two ends. The CDR3 is CASSKERGGHQPQHF. DNA of the CDR3: TGTGCCAGTAGCAAAGAAAGGGGTGGGCATCAGCCCCAGCATTTT.

This clonotype was seen many times. The junction shows a germline mismatch at one end, possibly a read error. V usage is TRBV2 and J usage is TRBJ1-4; no firm D call. The CDR3 sequence is 12 residues long. Germline lookup yields CDR1 SNHLY and CDR2 FYNNEI. The CDR3 bases are TGTGCCAGCACTGAAGACGGAGGAAAACTGTTTTTT. Translating gives CASTEDGGKLFF.

The chain employs TRBV12-3 or TRBV12-4 and TRBJ2-7, with D uncertain. This CDR3 has 11 amino acids. Deletions cut 6 bases from V and 4 bases from J, with 7 bases between. CDR3 in amino acids: CASSLNYEQYF. CDR3 DNA: TGTGCCAGCAGCCTCAATTACGAGCAGTACTTC.